The clone carrying this T cell receptor beta chain was seen a few times. The CDR3 sequence is 15 residues long. V was trimmed by 4 bases and J by 4 bases, leaving 17 bases between them. Germline CDR1 SGHTA, CDR2 FQGNSA. These data are taken from a study of T cells after yellow fever vaccination. A single record per CDR3 protein comes from TCRdb applying MiXCR to the 5' RACE reads. There are some 350,000 distinct CDR3 sequences in the sample; about 9.5% occur only once, and 18% lies in the top ten. The material sequenced was PBMCs, taken on the day of the first yellow fever vaccination. This TCR was sampled from a man aged 18 to 30 who received the YFV17D yellow fever vaccine. The J gene is TRBJ2-7, the V gene TRBV7-2, with no clear D. CDR3 protein: CASSSPAWVEYEQYV. CDR3 in DNA: TGTGCCAGCAGCTCCCCGGCATGGGTTGAGTACGAGCAGTACGTC.